Listed below are T cell receptor beta chains from one sample, sequenced in a study of post-analysis software for immune sequencing data. Via MiXCR, TCRdb re-called the PCR reads, giving one row per CDR3 protein. The table lists hundreds of thousands of distinct CDR3 sequences, roughly 30% of them singletons. The sample consisted of blood. Source of these receptors: a girl aged 10 to 17 with multiple sclerosis. CDR3s include the opening cysteine and the closing phenylalanine or tryptophan. A D gene is named only where the DNA matches it firmly. Clone sizes are given selectively: once, few, many, or a class where the clone is expanded.

cdr3_nt cdr3_aa d_call v_call clone_size j_call
TGTGCCATCAGCCGGGACCATAATGAAAAACTGTTTTTT CAISRDHNEKLFF . TRBV10-3 . TRBJ1-4
TGCGCCAGCAGCCAATCTAGCGGGGGGGCCGTTCGAGGATGGGAAAACATTCAGTACTTC CASSQSSGGAVRGWENIQYF TRBD2 TRBV4-1 . TRBJ2-4
TGCAGTGATGACGGACAAGAGACCCAGTACTTC CSDDGQETQYF . TRBV20-1 . TRBJ2-5
TGCAGTGCTAGGGGGCAGGGGCTCGACTATGGCTACACCTTC CSARGQGLDYGYTF . TRBV20-1 many TRBJ1-2
TGCAGTGCGCCGGGACTAGGAGACGAGCAGTACTTC CSAPGLGDEQYF TRBD2 TRBV20-1 few TRBJ2-7
TGTGCCAGCAGCTTATCTAGCGGGGTACCCCCGCAGTATTTT CASSLSSGVPPQYF TRBD2 TRBV11-3 . TRBJ2-3
TGTGCCAGCAGCTTAGTCGGCGGGAGTGGGGATACGCAGTATTTT CASSLVGGSGDTQYF TRBD2 TRBV11-2 . TRBJ2-3
TGCAGTGTCACCTGGGGAGGGGAGGGCTACACCTTC CSVTWGGEGYTF . TRBV29-1 few TRBJ1-2
TGTGCCAGCACCCCGTCAGGGGGTCATCAGCCCCAGCATTTT CASTPSGGHQPQHF TRBD1 TRBV12-3/TRBV12-4 . TRBJ1-5
TGTGCCATCACCCTAGGAGTACCTCGGTTCACAGATACGCAGTATTTT CAITLGVPRFTDTQYF . TRBV7-2 many TRBJ2-3